This T cell receptor (beta chain) came from a study of T cell responses to AZD1222 COVID-19 vaccine. General study points: As reported, nearly half of all spike-specific TCRs target variant regions that are unmutated. Spike-spanning, vaccine-associated CD4 TCRs were dominant at 160-218 and 743-854. Clonal diversity may have been underestimated, and the donors were mostly white British, with more females than males.

The count of this clone is one. Its antigen is currently unknown. Whether given at about 4 or about 12 weeks, second doses were pooled. Repertoires were generated with immunoSEQ multiplex PCR, while TCRdb's copy carries only in-frame clones and drops some. The sample records about 270,000 clones, about 94% being singletons. CDR1 is LNHDA and CDR2 is SQIVND in the germline V gene (reference sequence). CDR3 length: 17 amino acids. With V trimmed by 1 base and J by 2 bases, 6 bases remained unmatched. The source is an adult who received the AZD1222 COVID-19 vaccine. The chain combines TRBV19 with TRBJ2-7; 12 nucleotides match TRBD2. Sequences were derived from peripheral blood, sampled 28 days after the second AZD1222 dose. As DNA, the CDR3 is TGTGCCAGTAGTATAGCTTCACTAGCGGGAGGCCCCTACGAGCAGTACTTC. Its protein product is CASSIASLAGGPYEQYF.